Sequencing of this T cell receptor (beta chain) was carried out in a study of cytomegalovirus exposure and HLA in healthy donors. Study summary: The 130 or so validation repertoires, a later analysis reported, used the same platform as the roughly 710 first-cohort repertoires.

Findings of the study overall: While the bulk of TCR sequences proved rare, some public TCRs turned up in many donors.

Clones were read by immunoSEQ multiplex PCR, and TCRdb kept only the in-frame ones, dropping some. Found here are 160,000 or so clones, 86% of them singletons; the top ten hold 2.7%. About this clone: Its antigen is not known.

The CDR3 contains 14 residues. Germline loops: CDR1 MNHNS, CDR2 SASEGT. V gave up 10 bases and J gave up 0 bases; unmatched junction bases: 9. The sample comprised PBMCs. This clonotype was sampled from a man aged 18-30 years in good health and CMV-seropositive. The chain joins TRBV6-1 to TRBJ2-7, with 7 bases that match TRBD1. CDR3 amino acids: CATHRGPSSYEQYF. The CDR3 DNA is TGTGCCACACACAGGGGCCCCAGCTCCTACGAGCAGTACTTC.